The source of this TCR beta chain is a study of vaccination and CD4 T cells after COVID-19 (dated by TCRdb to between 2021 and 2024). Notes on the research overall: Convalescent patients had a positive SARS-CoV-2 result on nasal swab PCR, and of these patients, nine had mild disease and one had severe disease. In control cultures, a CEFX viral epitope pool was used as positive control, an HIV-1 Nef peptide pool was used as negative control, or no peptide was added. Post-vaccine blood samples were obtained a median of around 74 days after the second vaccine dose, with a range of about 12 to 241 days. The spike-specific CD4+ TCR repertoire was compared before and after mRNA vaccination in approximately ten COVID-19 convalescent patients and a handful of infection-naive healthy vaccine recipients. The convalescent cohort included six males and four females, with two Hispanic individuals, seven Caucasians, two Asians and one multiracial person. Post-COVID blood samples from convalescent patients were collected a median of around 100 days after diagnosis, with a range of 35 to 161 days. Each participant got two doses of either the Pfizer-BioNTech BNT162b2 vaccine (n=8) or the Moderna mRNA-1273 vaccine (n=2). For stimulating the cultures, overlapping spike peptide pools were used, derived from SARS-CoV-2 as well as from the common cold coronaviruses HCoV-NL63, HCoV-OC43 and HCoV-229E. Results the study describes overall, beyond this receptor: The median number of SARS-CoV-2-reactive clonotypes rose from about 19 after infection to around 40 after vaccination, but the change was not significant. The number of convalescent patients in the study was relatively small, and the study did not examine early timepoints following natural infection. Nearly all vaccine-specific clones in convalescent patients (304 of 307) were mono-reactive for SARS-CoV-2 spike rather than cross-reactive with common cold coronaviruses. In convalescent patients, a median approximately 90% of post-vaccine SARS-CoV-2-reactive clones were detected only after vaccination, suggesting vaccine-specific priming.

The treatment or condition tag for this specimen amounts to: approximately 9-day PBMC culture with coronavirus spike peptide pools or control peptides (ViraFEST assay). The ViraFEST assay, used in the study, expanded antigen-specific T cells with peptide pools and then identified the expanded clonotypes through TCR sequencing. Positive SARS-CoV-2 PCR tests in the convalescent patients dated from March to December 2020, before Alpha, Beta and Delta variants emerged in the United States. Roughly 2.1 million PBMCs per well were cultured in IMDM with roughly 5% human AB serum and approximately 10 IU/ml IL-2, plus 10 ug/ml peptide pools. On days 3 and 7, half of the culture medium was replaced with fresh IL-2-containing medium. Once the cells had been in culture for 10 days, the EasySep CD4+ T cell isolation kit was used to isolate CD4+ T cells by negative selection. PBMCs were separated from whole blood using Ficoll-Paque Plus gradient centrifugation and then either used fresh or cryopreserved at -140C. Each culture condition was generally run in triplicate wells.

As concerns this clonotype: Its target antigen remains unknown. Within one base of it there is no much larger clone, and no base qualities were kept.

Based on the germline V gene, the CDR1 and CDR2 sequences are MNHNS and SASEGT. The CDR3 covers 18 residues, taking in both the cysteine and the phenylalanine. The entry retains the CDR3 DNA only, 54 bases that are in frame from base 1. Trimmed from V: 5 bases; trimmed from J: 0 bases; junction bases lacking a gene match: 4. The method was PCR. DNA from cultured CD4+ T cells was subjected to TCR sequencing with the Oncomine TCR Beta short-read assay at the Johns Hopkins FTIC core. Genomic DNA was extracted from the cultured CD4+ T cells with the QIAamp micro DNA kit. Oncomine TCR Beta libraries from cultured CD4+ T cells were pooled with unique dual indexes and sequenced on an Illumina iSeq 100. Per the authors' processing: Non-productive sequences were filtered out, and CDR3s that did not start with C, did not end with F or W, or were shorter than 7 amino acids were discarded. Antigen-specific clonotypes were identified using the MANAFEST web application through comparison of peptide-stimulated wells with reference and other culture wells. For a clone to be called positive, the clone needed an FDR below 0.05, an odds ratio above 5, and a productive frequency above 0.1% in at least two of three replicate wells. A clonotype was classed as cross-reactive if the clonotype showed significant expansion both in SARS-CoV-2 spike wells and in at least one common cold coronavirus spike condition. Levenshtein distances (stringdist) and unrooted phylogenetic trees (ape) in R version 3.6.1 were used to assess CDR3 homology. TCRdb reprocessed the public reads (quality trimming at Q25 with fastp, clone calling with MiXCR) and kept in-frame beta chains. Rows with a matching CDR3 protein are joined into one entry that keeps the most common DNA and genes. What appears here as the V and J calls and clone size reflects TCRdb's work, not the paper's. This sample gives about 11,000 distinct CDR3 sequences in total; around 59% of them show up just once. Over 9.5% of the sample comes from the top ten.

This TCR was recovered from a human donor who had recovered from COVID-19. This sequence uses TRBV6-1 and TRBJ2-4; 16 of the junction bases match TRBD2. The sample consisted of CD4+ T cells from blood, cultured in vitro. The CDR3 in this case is CASSRGLAGGLAKNIQYF. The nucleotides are TGTGCCAGCAGTCGGGGACTAGCGGGAGGGTTAGCCAAAAACATTCAGTACTTC.